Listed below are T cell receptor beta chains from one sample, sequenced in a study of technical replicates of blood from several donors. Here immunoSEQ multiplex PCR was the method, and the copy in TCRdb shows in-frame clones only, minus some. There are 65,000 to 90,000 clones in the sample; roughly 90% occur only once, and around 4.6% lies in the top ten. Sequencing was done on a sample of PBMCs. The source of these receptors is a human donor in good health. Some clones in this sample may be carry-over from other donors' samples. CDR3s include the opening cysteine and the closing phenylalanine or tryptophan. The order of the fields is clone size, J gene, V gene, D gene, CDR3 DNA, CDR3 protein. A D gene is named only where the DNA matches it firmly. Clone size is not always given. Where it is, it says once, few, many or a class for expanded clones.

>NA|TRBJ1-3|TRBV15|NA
TGTGCCACCAGCAGAGACGTGGGGCGTGATGGAAACACCATATATTTT
CATSRDVGRDGNTIYF
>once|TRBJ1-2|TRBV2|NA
TGTGCCAGCAGTCACTCGGACACCTTAAACTATGGCTACACCTTC
CASSHSDTLNYGYTF
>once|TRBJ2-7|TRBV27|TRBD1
TGTGCCAGCTCAAAATCGGATGACAGGGACGAGCAGTACTTC
CASSKSDDRDEQYF
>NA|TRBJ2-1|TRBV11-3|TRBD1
TGTGCCAGCAGCGACCGGGACAGGGTGTTCTTC
CASSDRDRVFF
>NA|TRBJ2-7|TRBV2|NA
TGTGCCAGCAGTGGAGAACCCTACGAGCAGTACTTC
CASSGEPYEQYF
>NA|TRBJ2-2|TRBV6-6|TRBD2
TGTGCCAGCAGAGCGGGGGGGAACACCGGGGAGCTGTTTTTT
CASRAGGNTGELFF
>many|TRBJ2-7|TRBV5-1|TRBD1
TGCGCCAGCAGTTATGACAGGGACTACGAGCAGTACTTC
CASSYDRDYEQYF
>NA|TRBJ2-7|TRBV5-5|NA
TGTGCCAGCACTCAGAGGTACGAGCAGTACTTC
CASTQRYEQYF
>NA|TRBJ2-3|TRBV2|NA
TGTGCCAGCGGGGGGGCGGTAGAAACAGATACGCAGTATTTT
CASGGAVETDTQYF
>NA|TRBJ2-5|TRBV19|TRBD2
TGTGCCAGTAGTTTTACTAGCGGGAGCCAAGAGACCCAGTACTTC
CASSFTSGSQETQYF
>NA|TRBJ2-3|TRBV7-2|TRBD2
TGTGCCAGCAGCTTTTCAACATTCGGGGGGGCAACAGATACGCAGTATTTT
CASSFSTFGGATDTQYF
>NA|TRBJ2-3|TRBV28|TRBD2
TGTGCCAGCAGTTTTGAGCGGGGGGGCACAGATACGCAGTATTTT
CASSFERGGTDTQYF
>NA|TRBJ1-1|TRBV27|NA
TGTGCCAGCAGTTCCTATGGGAGGGCCACTGAAGCTTTCTTT
CASSSYGRATEAFF
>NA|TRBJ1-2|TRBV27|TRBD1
TGTGCCAGCGGTACCGGGACAGGGATACTTTTAGGGTATGGCTACACCTTC
CASGTGTGILLGYGYTF
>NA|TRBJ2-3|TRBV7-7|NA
TGTGCCAGCAGCTTATGGGGCGGGATAACAGATACGCAGTATTTT
CASSLWGGITDTQYF
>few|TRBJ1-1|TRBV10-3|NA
TGTGCCATCAGTGAAGGCAGGGGGAACACTGAAGCTTTCTTT
CAISEGRGNTEAFF
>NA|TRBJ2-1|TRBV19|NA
TGTGCCAGTAGTATAGTCAGAGTTGGGCCTGGGGCGCCGTCTGAGCAGTTCTTC
CASSIVRVGPGAPSEQFF
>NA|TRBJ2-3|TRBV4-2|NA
TGTGCCAGCAGCCAAGATCGTGAGCGCCTTCCAAGCACAGATACGCAGTATTTT
CASSQDRERLPSTDTQYF
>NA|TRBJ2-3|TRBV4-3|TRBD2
TGCGCCAGCAGCCAAGGTTTTGGACTAGCCCTCACAGATACGCAGTATTTT
CASSQGFGLALTDTQYF
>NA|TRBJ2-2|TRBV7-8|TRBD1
TGTGCCAGCAGCCGCCGTCTTTGGACAGGGCCTACCGGGGAGCTGTTTTTT
CASSRRLWTGPTGELFF
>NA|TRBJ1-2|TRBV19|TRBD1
TGTGCCAGTAGTCTTAGGACAGGGGAGGACTATGGCTACACCTTC
CASSLRTGEDYGYTF
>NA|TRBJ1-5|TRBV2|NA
TGTGCCAGCTCCGCACAGGGATCGTATCAGCCCCAGCATTTT
CASSAQGSYQPQHF
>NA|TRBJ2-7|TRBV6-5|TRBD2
TGTGCCAGCAGTTACGCTGCCCTAGCGGGAGCTTACGAGCAGTACTTC
CASSYAALAGAYEQYF
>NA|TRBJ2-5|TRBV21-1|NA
TGTGCCAGCAGTCCCATATGTAGCGGGACCAGGTACATTCCGGAGACCCAGTACTTC
CASSPICSGTRYIPETQYF
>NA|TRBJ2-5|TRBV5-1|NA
TGCGCCAGCAGCTCCGGGGTTTTCCAAGAGACCCAGTACTTC
CASSSGVFQETQYF
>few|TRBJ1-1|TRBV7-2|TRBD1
TGTGCCAGCAGCCGTCAAGGACAGGCGAACACTGAAGCTTTCTTT
CASSRQGQANTEAFF
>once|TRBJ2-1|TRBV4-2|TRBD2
TGTGCCAGCAGCCAACCACCGGGACTAGCTTTTACTGAGCAGTTCTTC
CASSQPPGLAFTEQFF
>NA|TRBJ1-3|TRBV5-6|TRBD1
TGTGCCAGCAGCCCACTCTCGGCAGGGGGCGAAGGAAACACCATATATTTT
CASSPLSAGGEGNTIYF
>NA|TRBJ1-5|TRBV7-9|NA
TGTGCCAGCAGCTTAGGTCTTCAGCCCCAGCATTTT
CASSLGLQPQHF
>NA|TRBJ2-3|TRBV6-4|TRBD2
TGTGCCAGCAGTGACTCCGCGGGGGGTTCAGATACGCAGTATTTT
CASSDSAGGSDTQYF